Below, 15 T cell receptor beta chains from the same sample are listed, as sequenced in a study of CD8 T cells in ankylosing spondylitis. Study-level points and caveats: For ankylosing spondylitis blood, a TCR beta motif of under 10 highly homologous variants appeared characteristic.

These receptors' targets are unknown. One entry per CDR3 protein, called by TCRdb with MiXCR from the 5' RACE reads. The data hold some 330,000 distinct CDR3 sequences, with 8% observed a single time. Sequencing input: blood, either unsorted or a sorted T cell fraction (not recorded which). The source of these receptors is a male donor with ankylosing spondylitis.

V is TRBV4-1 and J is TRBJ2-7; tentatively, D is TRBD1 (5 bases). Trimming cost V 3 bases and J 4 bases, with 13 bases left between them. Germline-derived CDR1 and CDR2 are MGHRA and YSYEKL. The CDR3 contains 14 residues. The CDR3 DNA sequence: TGCGCCAGCAGCCAGGGGCTAGGACCTTACGAGCAGTACTTC. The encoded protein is CASSQGLGPYEQYF.

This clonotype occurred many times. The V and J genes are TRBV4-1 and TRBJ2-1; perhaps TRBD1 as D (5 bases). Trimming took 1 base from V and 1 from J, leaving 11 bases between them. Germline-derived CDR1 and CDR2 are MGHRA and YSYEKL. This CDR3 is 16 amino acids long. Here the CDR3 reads CASSQAGHLSYNEQFF. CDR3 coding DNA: TGCGCCAGCAGCCAAGCTGGACATCTTTCCTACAATGAGCAGTTCTTC.

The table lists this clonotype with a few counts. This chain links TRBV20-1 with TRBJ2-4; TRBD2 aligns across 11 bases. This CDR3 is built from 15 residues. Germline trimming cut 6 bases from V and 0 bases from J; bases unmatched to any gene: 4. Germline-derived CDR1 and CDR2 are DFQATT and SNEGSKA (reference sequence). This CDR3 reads CSAAGLAVAKNIQYF. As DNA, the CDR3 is TGCAGTGCGGCGGGACTAGCGGTAGCCAAAAACATTCAGTACTTC.

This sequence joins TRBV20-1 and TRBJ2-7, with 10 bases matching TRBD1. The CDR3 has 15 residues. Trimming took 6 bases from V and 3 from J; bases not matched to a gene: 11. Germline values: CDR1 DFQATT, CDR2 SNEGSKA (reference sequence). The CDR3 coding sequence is TGCAGTGCGAAAGACCGGGACAGGGGAGGCTACGAGCAGTACTTC. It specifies CSAKDRDRGGYEQYF.

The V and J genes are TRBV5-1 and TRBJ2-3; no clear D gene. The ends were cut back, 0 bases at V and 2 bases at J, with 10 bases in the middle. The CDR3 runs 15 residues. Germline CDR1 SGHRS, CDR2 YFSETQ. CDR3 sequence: CASSLAGPPTDTQYF. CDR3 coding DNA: TGCGCCAGCAGCTTGGCAGGACCACCCACAGATACGCAGTATTTT.

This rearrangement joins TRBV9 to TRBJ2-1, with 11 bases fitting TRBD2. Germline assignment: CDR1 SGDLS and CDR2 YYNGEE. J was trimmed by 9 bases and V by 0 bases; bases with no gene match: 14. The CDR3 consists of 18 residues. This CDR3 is CASSVGGRASGRSGEQFF. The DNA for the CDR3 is TGTGCCAGCAGCGTAGGTGGAAGGGCTAGCGGGAGGAGTGGTGAGCAGTTCTTC.

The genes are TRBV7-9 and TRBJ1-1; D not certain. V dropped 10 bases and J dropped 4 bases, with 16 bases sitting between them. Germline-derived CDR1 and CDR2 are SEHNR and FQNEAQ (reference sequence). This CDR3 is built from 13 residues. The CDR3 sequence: CAIPPVGSTEAFF. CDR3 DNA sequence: TGTGCCATCCCCCCGGTTGGCTCCACTGAAGCTTTCTTT.

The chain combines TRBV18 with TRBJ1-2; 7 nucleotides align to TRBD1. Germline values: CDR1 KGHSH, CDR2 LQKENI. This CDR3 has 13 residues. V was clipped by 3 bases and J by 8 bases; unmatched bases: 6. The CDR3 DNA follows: TGTGCCAGCTCACCGGGACAGTTTGACGGCTACACCTTC. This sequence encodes CASSPGQFDGYTF. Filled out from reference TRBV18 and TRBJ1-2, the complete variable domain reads NAGVMQNPRHLVRRRGQEARLRCSPMKGHSHVYWYRQLPEEGLKFMVYLQKENIIDESGMPKERFSAEFPKEGPSILRIQQVVRGDSAAYFCASSPGQFDGYTFGSGTRLTVV.

Here the CDR3 reads CASSLGDSATEAFF. The CDR3 DNA follows: TGCGCCAGCAGCTTGGGGGACAGTGCCACTGAAGCTTTCTTT. V gene TRBV5-1 combines with J gene TRBJ1-1; TRBD1 agrees at 7 bases. Germline-derived CDR1 and CDR2 are SGHRS and YFSETQ. The CDR3 has 14 residues. J gave up 4 bases and V 0 bases, and 3 bases lay outside the gene matches.

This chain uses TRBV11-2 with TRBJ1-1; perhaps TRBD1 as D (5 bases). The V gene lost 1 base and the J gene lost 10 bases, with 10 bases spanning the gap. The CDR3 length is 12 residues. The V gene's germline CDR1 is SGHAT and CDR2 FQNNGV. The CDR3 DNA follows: TGTGCCAGCAGCTTAGGGGGGGGTAGAGCTTTCTTT. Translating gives CASSLGGGRAFF.

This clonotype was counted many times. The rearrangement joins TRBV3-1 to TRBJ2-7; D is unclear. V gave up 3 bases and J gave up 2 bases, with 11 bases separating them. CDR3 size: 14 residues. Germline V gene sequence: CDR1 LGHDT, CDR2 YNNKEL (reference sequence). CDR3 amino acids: CASSQSGPTYEQYF. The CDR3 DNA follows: TGTGCCAGCAGCCAGTCCGGGCCAACCTACGAGCAGTACTTC.

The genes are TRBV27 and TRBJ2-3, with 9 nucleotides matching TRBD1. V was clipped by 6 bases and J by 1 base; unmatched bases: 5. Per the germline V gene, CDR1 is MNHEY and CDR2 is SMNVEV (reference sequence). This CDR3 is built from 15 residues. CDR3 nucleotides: TGTGCCAGCAGGCCGGACAGGGGCCGCACAGATACGCAGTATTTT. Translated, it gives CASRPDRGRTDTQYF.

CDR3 region: CASSYMTGSLHF. The CDR3 DNA reads TGTGCCAGCAGTTACATGACAGGCTCCCTCCACTTT. The rearrangement links TRBV12-3 or TRBV12-4 to TRBJ1-6, with D possibly TRBD1 on 6 matching bases. This CDR3 comprises 12 residues. V shed 4 bases and J shed 14 bases, with 12 bases lying between them.

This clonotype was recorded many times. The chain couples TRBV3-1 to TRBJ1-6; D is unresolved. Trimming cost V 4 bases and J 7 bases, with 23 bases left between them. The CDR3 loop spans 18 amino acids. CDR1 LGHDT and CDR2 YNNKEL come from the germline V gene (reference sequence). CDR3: CASSPLWGGQGGNSPLHF. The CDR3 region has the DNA TGTGCCAGCAGCCCCTTGTGGGGAGGGCAAGGTGGCAATTCACCCCTCCACTTT.

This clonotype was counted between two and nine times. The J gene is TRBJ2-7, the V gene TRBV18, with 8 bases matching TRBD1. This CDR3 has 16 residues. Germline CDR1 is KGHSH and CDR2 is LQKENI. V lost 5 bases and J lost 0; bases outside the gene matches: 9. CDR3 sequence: CASSVSGTGSSYEQYF. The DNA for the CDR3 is TGTGCCAGCTCAGTATCCGGGACAGGTTCCTCCTACGAGCAGTACTTC.